The 9 T cell receptor beta chains in this list originate from one sample, sequenced in a study of identifying expanded T cells in peripheral blood. Repertoires were generated with immunoSEQ multiplex PCR, while TCRdb's copy carries only in-frame clones and drops some. This table has some 100,000 clones, 80% to 90% appearing once. The sequenced sample consisted of blood. The receptors shown here come from a person aged 18-70 years in good health.

The chain uses TRBV2 and TRBJ2-7; 8 positions agree with TRBD1. The CDR3 contains 14 residues. Unmatched junction bases numbered 7, after V lost 3 bases and J lost 6 bases. The V gene's germline CDR1 is SNHLY and CDR2 FYNNEI. CDR3 sequence (DNA): TGTGCCAGCAGTGATGGCAGGGGGCCTAGCGAGCAGTACTTC. This codes for CASSDGRGPSEQYF. The full variable domain, completed using reference TRBV2 and TRBJ2-7, is EPEVTQTPSHQVTQMGQEVILRCVPISNHLYFYWYRQILGQKVEFLVSFYNNEISEKSEIFDDQFSVERPDGSNFTLKIRSTKLEDSAMYFCASSDGRGPSEQYFGPGTRLTVT.

The genes are TRBV9 and TRBJ1-3; a weak D match, TRBD1 (5 bases). V lost 0 bases and J 0 bases, leaving 10 bases between the germline ends. The CDR3 totals 16 residues. Germline V gene sequence: CDR1 SGDLS, CDR2 YYNGEE. The CDR3 here is CASSVGTGLSGNTIYF. The CDR3 DNA sequence: TGTGCCAGCAGCGTAGGCACAGGTCTCTCTGGAAACACCATATATTTT.

The rearrangement links TRBV2 to TRBJ2-5, with TRBD2 matching over 8 bases. The J segment lost 4 bases and the V segment lost 7 bases, leaving 2 bases of the junction unmatched. The CDR3 consists of 12 residues. The germline gives CDR1 SNHLY, CDR2 FYNNEI. CDR3 in DNA: TGTGCCAGCACCGGGGGGGGAGAGACCCAGTACTTC. The encoded protein is CASTGGGETQYF.

The genes are TRBV19 and TRBJ1-4; D ambiguous. V gave up 0 bases and J gave up 8 bases, with 13 bases separating them. The germline CDR1 and CDR2 sequences are LNHDA and SQIVND (reference sequence). The CDR3 is made up of 15 amino acids. CDR3 sequence: CASSIDSGMGEKLFF. The CDR3, as DNA: TGTGCCAGTAGTATAGATTCGGGGATGGGAGAAAAACTGTTTTTT. The full variable domain, rest sourced from reference TRBV19 and TRBJ1-4, is DGGITQSPKYLFRKEGQNVTLSCEQNLNHDAMYWYRQDPGQGLRLIYYSQIVNDFQKGDIAEGYSVSREKKESFPLTVTSAQKNPTAFYLCASSIDSGMGEKLFFGSGTQLSVL.

This clone appeared a single time. This CDR3 is CASTGAGETGELFF. The CDR3 DNA reads TGTGCCAGCACAGGAGCGGGGGAAACCGGGGAGCTGTTTTTT. The V gene is TRBV2, the J gene TRBJ2-2; 8 positions match TRBD2. This CDR3 comprises 14 residues. The junction had 6 bases not matched to a gene; V was cut back by 7 bases and J by 5 bases. CDR1 SNHLY and CDR2 FYNNEI come from the germline V gene.

In nucleotides, the CDR3 is TGTGCCAGCAATGGACAGGGAGGTCGACGAGAAGCTTTCTTT. It translates to CASNGQGGRREAFF. The chain carries TRBV6-1 and TRBJ1-1; 8 nucleotides agree with TRBD1. CDR3 length: 14 amino acids. Looked up from germline, CDR1 is MNHNS and CDR2 is SASEGT. V shed 7 bases, J shed 8 bases, and the junction held 12 bases outside the gene matches.

V and J are TRBV27 and TRBJ1-1, with D maybe TRBD1 (5 bases). The CDR3 sequence is 15 residues long. Germline V gene data show CDR1 as MNHEY and CDR2 as SMNVEV (reference sequence). V dropped 2 bases and J dropped 3 bases, with 13 bases sitting between them. The chain's CDR3 is CASSLRGGLHTEAFF. The CDR3 DNA reads TGTGCCAGCAGTTTAAGGGGTGGCCTTCACACTGAAGCTTTCTTT.

This rearrangement joins TRBV7-2 to TRBJ2-2; possibly TRBD1 for D (5 bases). The CDR3 contains 15 residues. Germline V gene sequence: CDR1 SGHTA, CDR2 FQGNSA. The V end was cut by 1 base, the J end by 2 bases, with 8 bases between. CDR3 sequence reads: CASSLVQGNTGELFF. CDR3 bases: TGTGCCAGCAGCTTAGTCCAGGGTAACACCGGGGAGCTGTTTTTT.

The chain is built from TRBV5-4 and TRBJ2-7, with 9 positions matching TRBD2. CDR1 and CDR2 from the germline V gene are SGHNT and YYREEE (reference sequence). The CDR3 runs 14 residues. With 0 bases clipped from V and 7 bases from J, the junction kept 5 bases outside the gene matches. CDR3 DNA sequence: TGTGCCAGCAGCTTGGTAGCGGGAGATCGGGAGCAGTACTTC. Protein product: CASSLVAGDREQYF. Drawing the rest from reference TRBV5-4 and TRBJ2-7, the complete variable domain is ETGVTQSPTHLIKTRGQQVTLRCSSQSGHNTVSWYQQALGQGPQFIFQYYREEENGRGNFPPRFSGLQFPNYSSELNVNALELDDSALYLCASSLVAGDREQYFGPGTRLTVT.